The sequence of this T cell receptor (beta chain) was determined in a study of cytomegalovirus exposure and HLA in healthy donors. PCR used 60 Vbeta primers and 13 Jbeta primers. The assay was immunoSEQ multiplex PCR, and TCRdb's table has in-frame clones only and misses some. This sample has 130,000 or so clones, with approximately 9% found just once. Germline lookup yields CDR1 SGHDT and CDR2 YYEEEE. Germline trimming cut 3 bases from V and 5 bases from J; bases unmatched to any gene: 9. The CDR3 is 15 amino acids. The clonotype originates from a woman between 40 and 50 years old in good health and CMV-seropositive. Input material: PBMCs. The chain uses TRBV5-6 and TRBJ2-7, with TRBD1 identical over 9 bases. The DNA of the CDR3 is TGTGCCAGCAGCTCCCTCCGGGACAGGGTCCACGAGCAGTACTTC. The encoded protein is CASSSLRDRVHEQYF.